In its sample, the clone carrying this TCR delta chain was seen a few times. The protein given by TCRdb reflects a much larger clone and differs at residue 5 from this DNA's translation, likely from a read error; the protein shown is the DNA's translation. The record originates from a study of gamma-delta chains in newborns, infants, children. TCRdb re-called the reads through CATT. Of around 3,500 delta-chain clones listed, about 0.63% are singletons. V lost 2 bases, J lost 0 bases, and 5 bases stayed unmatched. From germline, CDR1 is GEAIGNYY and CDR2 EKD. The CDR3 totals 19 residues. J is TRDJ3 and V is TRDV2; TRDD3 agrees at 11 bases. The TCR was taken from a child who was a newborn, infant or young child, either healthy, febrile or measles-vaccinated (not recorded which). Sequenced input: blood. The CDR3 DNA follows: TGTGCCTGTGACAGGTACTGGGGGATAAGCTCCTGGGACACCCGACAGATGTTTTTC. This encodes CACDRYWGISSWDTRQMFF.